This T cell receptor (beta chain) comes out of a study of lymphopenia after photon versus proton radiotherapy (dated by TCRdb to between 2018 and 2020). Notes on the research overall: In patients with gastrointestinal tumors who developed high-grade lymphopenia, the study compared the immunological effects of photon radiation therapy with those of proton radiation therapy. The cohort included some 20 patients with gastrointestinal tumors who developed lymphopenia after receiving either photon or proton therapy. The study aimed to characterize how the two radiation modalities differ in their impact on the immune system. Points the paper makes about the study in general: After the lymphocyte count nadir, oligoclonal expansion, especially of CD8+ Temra cells, was observed in photon-treated repertoires, and the drop in diversity was driven by this expansion. The survival association was assessed only in patients who died, and better survival with proton therapy was presented by the authors as a possibility rather than a demonstrated result. Relative stability during treatment was observed in proton-treated patients, whereas loss of naive T cells and TCR diversity and gain of effector/memory populations were observed in photon-treated patients. Across the cohort, among patients who died, a greater drop in TCR diversity after the nadir was inversely correlated with overall survival time.

The CDR3 measures 16 amino acids from cysteine to phenylalanine. Of all the DNA, just the CDR3 is kept, 48 bases in frame from base 1. The germline V gene sets CDR1 to SGHTA and CDR2 to FQGNSA. The junction carries 15 bases between V and J, which are trimmed by 1 base and 6 bases respectively. As regards this clone: Its antigen target is currently unknown. The input lacks base qualities; no much larger clone sits a single base away.

Library construction relied on the immunoSEQ multiplex PCR assay. T cell repertoires were profiled with deep sequencing of rearranged TCR beta loci together with multiparametric flow cytometry. The table was pulled from immuneACCESS by TCRdb, which kept in-frame rearrangements only. Such tables lose some clones; where checked, under half of the loss comes from unresolved V genes, and the rest has no known cause. The sample contains some 55,000 clones, around 80% of them found a single time. The top ten clones comprise just under 30% of the sample. The chain links TRBV7-2 with TRBJ2-2; a confident D gene designation cannot be given. The TCR comes from a man over 45 with gastric cancer. The source material was peripheral blood, sampled from a patient treated with photon-based radiotherapy. This receptor has the CDR3 CASSLDSGVKSGELFF. The sequenced DNA: TGTGCCAGCAGCTTAGATTCAGGAGTTAAATCCGGGGAGCTGTTTTTT. Here the CDR3 is joined to the reference TRBV7-2 and TRBJ2-2 genes, and the full variable domain is: GAGVSQSPSNKVTEKGKDVELRCDPISGHTALYWYRQSLGQGLEFLIYFQGNSAPDKSGLPSDRFSAERTGGSVSTLTIQRTQQEDSAVYLCASSLDSGVKSGELFFGEGSRLTVL.